This TCR beta chain was found in a study of beta chain features in type 1 diabetes. Stem cell-like memory, regulatory, central memory and naive CD4+ cells were sorted via CD45RO/CCR7/CD25/CD127/CD95/CD27. Findings and limits, study-wide: More deletions and fewer insertions at VDJ junctions were seen in type 1 diabetes patients.

Germline V lookup: CDR1 MNHNY, CDR2 SVGAGI (reference sequence). V dropped 6 bases and J dropped 1 base, with 12 bases sitting between them. The CDR3 is made up of 14 amino acids. The investigators reverse transcribed all of the isolated RNA, so they sequenced expressed TCRB transcripts. Clones were sequenced by immunoSEQ multiplex PCR, and TCRdb holds only the in-frame ones, with some missing. The sample has under 800,000 clones, roughly a sixth seen once. Details on this clone: The antigen is unknown.

Sequenced sample: naive CD4+ T cells from blood. The V call is TRBV6-6, the J call TRBJ1-1; tentatively, D is TRBD1 (6 bases). The source of this sequence is a man between 18 and 29 years old in good health. CDR3 residues: CASRPPGQNTEAFF. The CDR3 region has the DNA TGTGCCAGCAGACCCCCGGGACAGAACACTGAAGCTTTCTTT.